This entry is about one T cell receptor (beta chain). The antigen is unknown. This sample is drawn from a study of blood T cells in healthy people across ages. The length of the CDR3 is 13 residues. V lost 6 bases to trimming and J lost 0 bases, with 10 bases between them. Germline V lookup: CDR1 SQVTM, CDR2 ANQGSEA. Primers used in a second PCR of about 6 to 12 cycles were a sample-barcoded 5' primer and a J-beta primer mix. TCRdb re-called the 5' RACE reads through MiXCR, storing one row per CDR3 protein. This table holds around 800,000 distinct CDR3 sequences, 53% found once. General observations from the study: Naive T cell percentage showed a strong correlation with TCR beta diversity.

The amount of total RNA extracted per sample was at least 6 micrograms. The chain joins TRBV29-1 to TRBJ2-3; the D call may be TRBD1 or TRBD2 (6 bases each). Sample: blood. The receptor's source is a man older than 75 in good health. The CDR3 spells CSVRGRSTDTQYF. The CDR3 nucleotides are TGCAGCGTGAGGGGGAGGAGCACAGATACGCAGTATTTT.